The 5 T cell receptor beta chains in this list originate from one sample, sequenced in a study of cytomegalovirus exposure and HLA in healthy donors (dated by TCRdb to the late 2010s). Libraries came from the immunoSEQ multiplex PCR assay. A mixture of 60 forward primers for TCR Vbeta segments and 13 reverse primers for TCR Jbeta segments was used in the multiplex PCR. Entries here come from immuneACCESS through TCRdb and include only in-frame sequences with V and J called. Some clones fail to appear in such tables; in the studies checked, an unresolved V gene covers under half of the shortfall, and the cause of the remainder is unknown. In all, the sample holds over 85,000 clones, and approximately 79% of those were seen once. 5% to 7.5% of the sample comes from the top ten. Input material: PBMCs. The receptors were gathered from a man aged 30 to 39 in good health and CMV-seropositive.

The CDR3 bases are TGCGCCAGCAGGGTCGCAGGGGATAACACTGAAGCTTTCTTT. As protein: CASRVAGDNTEAFF. V is TRBV5-1 and J is TRBJ1-1; tentative D call: TRBD1 (6 bases). The germline V and J ends were trimmed by 5 bases and 2 bases, with 13 bases remaining between them. Germline V lookup: CDR1 SGHRS, CDR2 YFSETQ. This CDR3 has 14 amino acids. Full variable domain (outside the CDR3, taken from reference TRBV5-1 and TRBJ1-1): KAGVTQTPRYLIKTRGQQVTLSCSPISGHRSVSWYQQTPGQGLQFLFEYFSETQRNKGNFPGRFSGRQFSNSRSEMNVSTLELGDSALYLCASRVAGDNTEAFFGQGTRLTVV.

The rearrangement links TRBV11-3 to TRBJ1-2; no clear D gene. Trimming stripped 4 bases from V and 5 bases from J, with 11 bases between. This CDR3 is built from 13 residues. CDR1 and CDR2 from the germline V gene are SGHNT and YENEEA. CDR3: CASSSDTEYGYTF. The CDR3, as DNA: TGTGCCAGCAGCTCCGACACCGAGTATGGCTACACCTTC.

Only a few counts were recorded for this clone. This chain uses TRBV7-9 with TRBJ1-4; D possibly corresponds to TRBD1 (5 bases). Germline lookup yields CDR1 SEHNR and CDR2 FQNEAQ (reference sequence). This CDR3 contains 16 residues. V was pared by 1 base and J by 1 base, with 10 bases between. CDR3 loop: CASSLVAGGTNEKLFF. For the CDR3, the DNA is TGTGCCAGCAGCTTAGTGGCGGGGGGAACTAATGAAAAACTGTTTTTT.

The V gene is TRBV25-1, the J gene TRBJ2-3; a weak D match, TRBD1 (8 bases). V lost 6 bases and J 5 bases, leaving 15 bases between the germline ends. CDR1 is MGHDK, CDR2 SYGVNS, per germline. There are 14 residues in the CDR3. The CDR3 loop is CASRDRGGGDTQYF. The CDR3 DNA is TGTGCCAGCAGAGACAGGGGAGGGGGAGATACGCAGTATTTT. The complete variable domain, with remaining parts taken from reference TRBV25-1 and TRBJ2-3, reads EADIYQTPRYLVIGTGKKITLECSQTMGHDKMYWYQQDPGMELHLIHYSYGVNSTEKGDLSSESTVSRIRTEHFPLTLESARPSHTSQYLCASRDRGGGDTQYFGPGTRLTVL.

This clone appeared a single time. The genes are TRBV28 and TRBJ1-1; a weak D match, TRBD1 (6 bases). Deletions cut 6 bases from V and 7 bases from J, with 15 bases between. The CDR3 covers 13 residues. Germline V gene lookup returns CDR1 MDHEN and CDR2 SYDVKM. The CDR3 bases are TGTGCCAGCAGATACACAGGGTACGGTGAAGCTTTCTTT. It yields the protein CASRYTGYGEAFF. Based on the CDR3 plus reference TRBV28 and TRBJ1-1, the full variable domain is DVKVTQSSRYLVKRTGEKVFLECVQDMDHENMFWYRQDPGLGLRLIYFSYDVKMKEKGDIPEGYSVSREKKERFSLILESASTNQTSMYLCASRYTGYGEAFFGQGTRLTVV.